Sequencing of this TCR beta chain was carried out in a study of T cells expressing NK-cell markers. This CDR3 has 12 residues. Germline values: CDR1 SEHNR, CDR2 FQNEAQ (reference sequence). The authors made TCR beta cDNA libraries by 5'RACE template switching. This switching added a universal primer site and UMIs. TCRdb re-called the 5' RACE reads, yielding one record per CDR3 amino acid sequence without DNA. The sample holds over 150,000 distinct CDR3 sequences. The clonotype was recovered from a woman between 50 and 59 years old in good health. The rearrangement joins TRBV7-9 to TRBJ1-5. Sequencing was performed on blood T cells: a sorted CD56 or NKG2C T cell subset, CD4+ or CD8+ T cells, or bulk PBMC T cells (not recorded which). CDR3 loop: CASGNSNQPQHF.